A selection of T cell receptor beta chains follows, all from one sample in a study of T cell clusters in autoimmune cytopenias. TCRdb derives one entry per CDR3 protein from the multiplex PCR reads, leaving out DNA. In all, the sample yields over 1,500 distinct CDR3 sequences. Specimen: peripheral blood. Receptors were obtained from a human donor with an autoimmune cytopenia or autoimmune hepatitis (not recorded which). The CDR3 runs from the conserved cysteine through the conserved F or W. A clone size is listed for some rows: how often the clone was seen (once, few, many), or a class if it is expanded.

-,TRBJ2-5,TRBV5-6,CASSWDRVPKETQYF
medium-sized,TRBJ1-1,TRBV15,CATRWGRNTEAFF
medium-sized,TRBJ1-1,TRBV19,CASSISKGREKDTEAFF
medium-sized,TRBJ2-1,TRBV6-5,CASTRLAGDNEQFF
medium-sized,TRBJ2-1,TRBV19,CASSIDRTVKYNEQFF
medium-sized,TRBJ1-2,TRBV20-1,CSAPGGNYGYTF
large,TRBJ2-1,TRBV27,CASRPSGPSYNEQFF
medium-sized,TRBJ1-1,TRBV6-2/TRBV6-3,CATDRGRGNTEAFF
medium-sized,TRBJ1-1,TRBV6-5,CASRTGGAGDTEAFF
medium-sized,TRBJ2-7,TRBV6-5,CASSYGVFKGTEQYF
medium-sized,TRBJ1-2,TRBV6-5,CASSYSSQPGAVGYTF
medium-sized,TRBJ1-6,TRBV10-3,CAIRNEDESPLHF
medium-sized,TRBJ1-5,TRBV5-6,CASSLYGQGASPQHF
medium-sized,TRBJ2-7,TRBV18,CASSPPGGRFPYF
medium-sized,TRBJ2-1,TRBV20-1,CSARPLQGLANFVDEQFF
medium-sized,TRBJ1-1,TRBV12-3/TRBV12-4,CASSLGVANTEAFF
-,TRBJ1-5,TRBV12-3/TRBV12-4,CASREGGGGFYSNQPQHF
medium-sized,TRBJ2-2,TRBV13,CASSLGGQITGELFF
medium-sized,TRBJ1-6,TRBV6-1,CASSLQGSDSPLHF
medium-sized,TRBJ2-7,TRBV27,CASSLGLAYEQYF
medium-sized,TRBJ2-1,TRBV5-6,CASSFWQSNEQFF
medium-sized,TRBJ2-2,TRBV5-6,CASSPDRGYTGELFF
medium-sized,TRBJ2-2,TRBV5-4,CASSLDPGTGELFF
large,TRBJ2-5,TRBV6-5,CASSYRETQYF
large,TRBJ2-7,TRBV27,CASNSRGGEQYF
-,TRBJ2-7,TRBV21-1,CASSKDGSLHCEQYF
large,TRBJ2-5,TRBV29-1,CSVELPLDAGGPGETQYF
large,TRBJ2-5,TRBV27,CASSFRGQGTQYF
-,TRBJ2-3,TRBV10-2,CASATDWGDTQYF
medium-sized,TRBJ2-7,TRBV10-3,CATGDREMRQYF
medium-sized,TRBJ1-2,TRBV5-4,CASSHRDRGGYGYTF
medium-sized,TRBJ2-1,TRBV6-2/TRBV6-3,CASSYTPLRAQQLEQFF
medium-sized,TRBJ2-3,TRBV18,CASSPVADTQYF
-,TRBJ1-2,TRBV20-1,CSAFTGNYGYTF
-,TRBJ2-3,TRBV6-5,CASSYGGRETDTQYF
large,TRBJ1-5,TRBV30,CAWDGGGDQPQHF
medium-sized,TRBJ1-2,TRBV20-1,CSARDLMTLGAYGYTF
large,TRBJ2-5,TRBV29-1,CSAQSRGGETQYF
-,TRBJ2-7,TRBV7-9,CASRSSGTGGLEQYF
large,TRBJ2-3,TRBV6-1,CASRVLLGTDTQYF
-,TRBJ2-4,TRBV5-6,CASSLGSGLNIQYF
-,TRBJ2-2,TRBV19,CASSLPRENTGELFF
-,TRBJ2-1,TRBV10-1,CASSDGTSGRGNEQFF
-,TRBJ2-7,TRBV5-1,CASSPASGLSSYEQYF
medium-sized,TRBJ2-7,TRBV27,CASSPLGRSYEQYF
-,TRBJ2-1,TRBV6-1,CASIGLSYNEQFF
medium-sized,TRBJ1-5,TRBV18,CASSPGQSDTPQHF
large,TRBJ2-1,TRBV6-5,CASSSPGTAYNEQFF
-,TRBJ1-1,TRBV27,CASSKTLLLNTEAFF
medium-sized,TRBJ1-1,TRBV6-2/TRBV6-3,CASPHPLADPQGKNTEAFF
large,TRBJ1-5,TRBV15,CATRAGLSNQPQHF
medium-sized,TRBJ2-7,TRBV18,CASSPHDFGEQYF
medium-sized,TRBJ2-2,TRBV19,CASSPKGQIITGELFF